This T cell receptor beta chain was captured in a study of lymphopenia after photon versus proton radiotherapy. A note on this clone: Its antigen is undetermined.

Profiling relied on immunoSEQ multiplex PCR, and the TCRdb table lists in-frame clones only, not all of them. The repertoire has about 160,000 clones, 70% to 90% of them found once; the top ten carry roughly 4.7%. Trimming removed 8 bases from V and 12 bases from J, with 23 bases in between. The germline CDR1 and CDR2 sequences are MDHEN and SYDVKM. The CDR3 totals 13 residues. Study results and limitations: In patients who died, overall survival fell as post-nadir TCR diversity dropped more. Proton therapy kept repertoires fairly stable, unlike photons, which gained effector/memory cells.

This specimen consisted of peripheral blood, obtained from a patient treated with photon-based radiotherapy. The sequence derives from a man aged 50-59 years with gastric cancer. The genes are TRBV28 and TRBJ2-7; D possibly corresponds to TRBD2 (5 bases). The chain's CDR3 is CASDSGKHEQRYF. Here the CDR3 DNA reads TGTGCCAGCGATTCGGGGAAGCACGAGCAACGGTACTTC.